This TCR beta chain came from a study of cytomegalovirus exposure and HLA in healthy donors. Study summary: Tens of millions of unique TCRs from HLA-typed donors made up an early data release.

Broader study findings: Some segments of the V type, notably TRBV6-2 and TRBV6-3, were excluded as indistinguishable.

PCR used 60 Vbeta primers and 13 Jbeta primers. Produced via immunoSEQ multiplex PCR; TCRdb's table is partial and in-frame only. Found here are 65,000 to 90,000 clones, 73% of them singletons; the top ten hold around 15%. Per the germline V gene, CDR1 is MNHEY and CDR2 is SVGAGI. This CDR3 has 12 amino acids. Germline trimming cut 5 bases from V and 10 bases from J; bases unmatched to any gene: 6. This clone has only a few counts. Antigen: not known. Sequenced material: PBMCs. The clonotype originates from a woman aged 35 to 49 in good health and CMV-seropositive. The chain carries TRBV6-5 and TRBJ2-3, with 7 bases matching TRBD1. The CDR3 region has the DNA TGTGCCAGCAGTCCGCGACAGGGTGCGCAGTATTTT. Encoded protein: CASSPRQGAQYF.